The subject of this entry is one TCR beta chain. Its antigen is not yet known. No much larger clone is present one base from it, and per-base qualities are unavailable. CDR1 SEHNR and CDR2 FQNEAQ are derived from the germline V gene (reference sequence). From its cysteine to its phenylalanine, the CDR3 spans 14 amino acids. The DNA shown is the 42-base CDR3, in frame from base 1. A distance of 13 bases separates the germline ends of V and J, which lose 1 base and 9 bases respectively. The receptor library was made with the immunoSEQ multiplex PCR assay. TCRdb holds this immuneACCESS table with in-frame rearrangements only. Some clones are missing; in checked studies, unresolved V genes explain under half, and the rest has no known cause. The sample profile shows around 72,000 clones; approximately 84% of them were found once. The top ten hold approximately 15% of the sample. This sample was included in a study of control samples from healthy donors and cancer patients (dated by TCRdb to 2018 to 2021).

The sequenced material came from blood. The clonotype was recovered from a man aged 45-65 years in good health. The chain links TRBV7-9 with TRBJ2-1; the D segment could be TRBD1, given 5 matching bases. The bases read TGTGCCAGCAGCTTAGTCCAGGGTACCTCTGAGCAGTTCTTC. It codes for CASSLVQGTSEQFF.